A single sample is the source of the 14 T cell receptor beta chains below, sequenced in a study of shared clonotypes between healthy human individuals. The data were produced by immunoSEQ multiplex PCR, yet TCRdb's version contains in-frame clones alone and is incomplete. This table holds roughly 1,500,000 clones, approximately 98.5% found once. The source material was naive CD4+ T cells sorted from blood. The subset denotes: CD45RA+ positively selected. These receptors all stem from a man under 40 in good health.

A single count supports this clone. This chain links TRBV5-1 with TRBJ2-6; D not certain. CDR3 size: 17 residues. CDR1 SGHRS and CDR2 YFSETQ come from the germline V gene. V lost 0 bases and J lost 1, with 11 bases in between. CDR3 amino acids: CASSLASVGSGANVLTF. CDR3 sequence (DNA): TGCGCCAGCAGCTTGGCCAGCGTGGGATCTGGGGCCAACGTCCTGACTTTC.

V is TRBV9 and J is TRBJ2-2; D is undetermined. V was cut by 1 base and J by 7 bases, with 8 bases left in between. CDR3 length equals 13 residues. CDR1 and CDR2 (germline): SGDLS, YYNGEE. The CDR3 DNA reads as TGTGCCAGCAGCGTACGGGTTGACGGGGAGCTGTTTTTT. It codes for CASSVRVDGELFF.

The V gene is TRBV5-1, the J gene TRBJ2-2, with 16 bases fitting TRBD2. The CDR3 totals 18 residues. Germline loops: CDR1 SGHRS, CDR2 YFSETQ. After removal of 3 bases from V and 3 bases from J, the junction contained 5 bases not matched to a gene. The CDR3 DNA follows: TGCGCCAGCAGCTGGGGACTAGCGGGAGGGCTCGACACCGGGGAGCTGTTTTTT. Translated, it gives CASSWGLAGGLDTGELFF.

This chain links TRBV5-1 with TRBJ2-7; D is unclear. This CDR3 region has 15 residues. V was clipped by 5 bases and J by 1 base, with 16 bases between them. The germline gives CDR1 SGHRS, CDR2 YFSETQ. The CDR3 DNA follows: TGCGCCAGCAGGACCCTGGCAGGTCCTTCCTACGAGCAGTACTTC. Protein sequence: CASRTLAGPSYEQYF.

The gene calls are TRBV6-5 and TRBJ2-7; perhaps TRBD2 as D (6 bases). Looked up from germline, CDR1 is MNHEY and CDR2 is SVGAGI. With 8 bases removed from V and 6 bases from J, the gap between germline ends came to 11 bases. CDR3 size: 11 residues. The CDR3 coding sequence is TGTGCCAGCTGGGGGAGGCTCGAGCAGTACTTC. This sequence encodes CASWGRLEQYF.

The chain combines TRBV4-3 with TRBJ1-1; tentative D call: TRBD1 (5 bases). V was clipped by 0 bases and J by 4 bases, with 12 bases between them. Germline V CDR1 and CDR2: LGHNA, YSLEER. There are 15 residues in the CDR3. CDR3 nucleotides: TGCGCCAGCAGCCAAGATCGGAGGGGCGGCACTGAAGCTTTCTTT. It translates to CASSQDRRGGTEAFF.

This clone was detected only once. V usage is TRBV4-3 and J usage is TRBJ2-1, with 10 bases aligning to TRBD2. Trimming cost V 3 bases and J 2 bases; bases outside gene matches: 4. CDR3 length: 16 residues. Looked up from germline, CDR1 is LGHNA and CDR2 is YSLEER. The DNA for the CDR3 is TGCGCCAGCAGCCACCGGACTAGCGGAGCCTACAATGAGCAGTTCTTC. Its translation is CASSHRTSGAYNEQFF.

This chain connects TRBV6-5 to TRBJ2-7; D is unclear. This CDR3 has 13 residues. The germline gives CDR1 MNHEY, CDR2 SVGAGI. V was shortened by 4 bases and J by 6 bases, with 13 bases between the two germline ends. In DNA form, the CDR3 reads TGTGCCAGCAGTTGGGCCTTTTACCGCGAGCAGTACTTC. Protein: CASSWAFYREQYF.

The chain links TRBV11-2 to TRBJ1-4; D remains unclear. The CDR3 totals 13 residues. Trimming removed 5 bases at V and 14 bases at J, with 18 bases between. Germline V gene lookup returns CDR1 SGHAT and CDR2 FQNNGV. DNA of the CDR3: TGTGCCAGCAGCAGACATAACTTTGGGGATCTGTTTTTT. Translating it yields CASSRHNFGDLFF.

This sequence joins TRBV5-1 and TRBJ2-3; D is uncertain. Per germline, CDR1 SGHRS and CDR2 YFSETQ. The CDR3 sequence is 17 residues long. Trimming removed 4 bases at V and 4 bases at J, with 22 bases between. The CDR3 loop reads CASSVRALTRPPDTQYF. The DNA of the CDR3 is TGCGCCAGCAGCGTCCGGGCCCTTACTCGGCCCCCAGATACGCAGTATTTT. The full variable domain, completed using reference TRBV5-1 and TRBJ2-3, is KAGVTQTPRYLIKTRGQQVTLSCSPISGHRSVSWYQQTPGQGLQFLFEYFSETQRNKGNFPGRFSGRQFSNSRSEMNVSTLELGDSALYLCASSVRALTRPPDTQYFGPGTRLTVL.

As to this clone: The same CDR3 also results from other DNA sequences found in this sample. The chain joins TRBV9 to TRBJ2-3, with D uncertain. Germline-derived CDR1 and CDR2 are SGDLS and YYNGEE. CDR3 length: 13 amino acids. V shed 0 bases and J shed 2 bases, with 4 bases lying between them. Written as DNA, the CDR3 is TGTGCCAGCAGCGTAGGCTACACAGATACGCAGTATTTT. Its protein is CASSVGYTDTQYF. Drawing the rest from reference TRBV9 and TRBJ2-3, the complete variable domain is DSGVTQTPKHLITATGQRVTLRCSPRSGDLSVYWYQQSLDQGLQFLIQYYNGEERAKGNILERFSAQQFPDLHSELNLSSLELGDSALYFCASSVGYTDTQYFGPGTRLTVL.

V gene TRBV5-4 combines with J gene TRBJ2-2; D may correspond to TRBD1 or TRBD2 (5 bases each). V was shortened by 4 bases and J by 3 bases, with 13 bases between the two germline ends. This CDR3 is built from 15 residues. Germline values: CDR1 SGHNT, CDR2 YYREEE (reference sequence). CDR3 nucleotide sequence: TGTGCCAGCAGCGCGAAGGGGACCTACACCGGGGAGCTGTTTTTT. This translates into CASSAKGTYTGELFF.

Written as DNA, the CDR3 is TGTGCCAGCAGCTTAGCGTCGGGACTGCACTCCTACAATGAGCAGTTCTTC. Translated: CASSLASGLHSYNEQFF. The V call is TRBV7-6, the J call TRBJ2-1; D might be TRBD2 (6 bases). Looked up from germline, CDR1 is SGHVS and CDR2 is FNYEAQ. Deletions cut 0 bases from V and 0 bases from J, with 12 bases between. The CDR3 runs 17 residues.

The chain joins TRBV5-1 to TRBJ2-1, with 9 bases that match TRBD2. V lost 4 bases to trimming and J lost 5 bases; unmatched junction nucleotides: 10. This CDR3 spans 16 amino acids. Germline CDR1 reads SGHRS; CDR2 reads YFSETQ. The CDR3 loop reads CASSAYSGRNDNEQFF. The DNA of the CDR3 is TGCGCCAGCAGCGCCTACAGCGGGAGGAACGACAATGAGCAGTTCTTC.